These T cell receptor beta chains were read from a single sample in a study of cytomegalovirus exposure and HLA in healthy donors. TCRdb's table, derived via immunoSEQ multiplex PCR, lists solely in-frame clones and lacks some. The sample lists some 98,000 clones; around nine tenths were seen once. The sample consisted of PBMCs. The receptors come from a woman between 25 and 40 years old in good health and CMV-seronegative. CDR3s include the opening cysteine and the closing phenylalanine or tryptophan. Each record gives: CDR3 protein, CDR3 DNA, V gene, J gene, D gene, clone size. The D gene is left open where the match is weak. For some rows the clone size is stated as once, few or many, or as a class when expanded; others skip it.

CDR3: CASSTGTTSGRKRTQYF; DNA: TGTGCCAGCAGTACAGGGACGACTAGCGGGAGGAAGAGGACGCAGTATTTT; V: TRBV2; J: TRBJ2-3; D: TRBD2; size: -
CDR3: CASRGPLAGKSTDTQYF; DNA: TGTGCCAGCAGGGGGCCTTTAGCGGGGAAAAGCACAGATACGCAGTATTTT; V: TRBV2; J: TRBJ2-3; D: TRBD2; size: -
CDR3: CASSLGFRSSSGNTIYF; DNA: TGTGCCAGCAGCTTGGGTTTCCGATCGAGCTCTGGAAACACCATATATTTT; V: TRBV5-5; J: TRBJ1-3; D: -; size: -
CDR3: CASSLSGTYNEQFF; DNA: TGTGCCAGCAGCTTGTCCGGGACCTACAATGAGCAGTTCTTC; V: TRBV7-9; J: TRBJ2-1; D: -; size: once
CDR3: CASSRQQGSSGNTIYF; DNA: TGCGCCAGCAGCCGACAGCAGGGGAGCTCTGGAAACACCATATATTTT; V: TRBV5-1; J: TRBJ1-3; D: -; size: -
CDR3: CASSQSYRVNNQPQHF; DNA: TGTGCCAGCTCTCAATCTTACAGGGTGAACAATCAGCCCCAGCATTTT; V: TRBV18; J: TRBJ1-5; D: -; size: -
CDR3: CASREQRNEQFF; DNA: TGTGCCAGCAGAGAGCAGAGGAATGAGCAGTTCTTC; V: TRBV28; J: TRBJ2-1; D: -; size: -
CDR3: CASSLRPGTSGRLYEQYF; DNA: TGTGCCAGCAGTTTACGACCGGGTACTAGCGGGAGGTTGTACGAGCAGTACTTC; V: TRBV28; J: TRBJ2-7; D: TRBD2; size: -
CDR3: CASSGGSLVPGANVLTF; DNA: TGCGCCAGCAGCGGGGGGTCTCTAGTTCCTGGGGCCAACGTCCTGACTTTC; V: TRBV5-1; J: TRBJ2-6; D: -; size: -
CDR3: CASRGAFVDGTDTQYF; DNA: TGTGCCAGCAGGGGGGCCTTCGTAGATGGTACAGATACGCAGTATTTT; V: TRBV2; J: TRBJ2-3; D: -; size: -